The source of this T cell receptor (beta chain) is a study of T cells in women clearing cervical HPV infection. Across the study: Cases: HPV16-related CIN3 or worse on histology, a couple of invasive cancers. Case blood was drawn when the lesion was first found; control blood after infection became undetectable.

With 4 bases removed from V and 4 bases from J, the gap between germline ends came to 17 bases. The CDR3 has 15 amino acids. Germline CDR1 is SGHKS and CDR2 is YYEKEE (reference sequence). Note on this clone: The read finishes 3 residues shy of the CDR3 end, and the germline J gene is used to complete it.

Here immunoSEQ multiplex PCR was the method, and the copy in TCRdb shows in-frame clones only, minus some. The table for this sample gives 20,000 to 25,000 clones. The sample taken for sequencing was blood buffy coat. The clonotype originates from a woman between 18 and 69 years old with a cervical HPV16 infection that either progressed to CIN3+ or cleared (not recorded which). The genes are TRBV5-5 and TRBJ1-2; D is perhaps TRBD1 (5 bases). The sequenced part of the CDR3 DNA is TGTGCCAGCAGCCCCACTCCGACAGTCGCCTATGGC. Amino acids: CASSPTPTVAYG. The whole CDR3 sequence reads CASSPTPTVAYGYTF.